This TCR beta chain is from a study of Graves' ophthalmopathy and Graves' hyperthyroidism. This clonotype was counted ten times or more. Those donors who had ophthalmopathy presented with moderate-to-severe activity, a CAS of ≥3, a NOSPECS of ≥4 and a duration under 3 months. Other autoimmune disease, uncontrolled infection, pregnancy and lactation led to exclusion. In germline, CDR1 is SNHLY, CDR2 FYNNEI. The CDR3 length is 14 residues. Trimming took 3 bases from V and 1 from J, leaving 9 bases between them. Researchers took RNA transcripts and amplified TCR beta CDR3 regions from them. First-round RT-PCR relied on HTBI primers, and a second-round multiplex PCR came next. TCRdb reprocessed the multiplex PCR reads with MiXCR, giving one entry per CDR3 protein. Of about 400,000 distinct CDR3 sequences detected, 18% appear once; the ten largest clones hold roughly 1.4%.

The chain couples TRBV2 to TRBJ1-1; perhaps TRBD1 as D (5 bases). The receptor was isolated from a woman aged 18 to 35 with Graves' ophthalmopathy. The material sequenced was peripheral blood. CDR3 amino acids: CASSELTENTEAFF. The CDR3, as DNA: TGTGCCAGCAGTGAGTTGACAGAGAACACTGAAGCTTTCTTT.